This T cell receptor beta chain stems from a study of T cells in Graves' hyperthyroidism and ophthalmopathy. Amplification of TCR beta CDR3 regions was performed using RNA transcripts as template. The HTBI primer set was used in a first-round RT-PCR of the TCR CDR3. TCRdb called the multiplex PCR reads again in MiXCR, with one record for every CDR3 protein. The repertoire holds roughly 580,000 distinct CDR3 sequences, 40% to 55% seen once, with about 7.9% in the top ten. The CDR3 totals 16 residues. Germline CDR1 MGHDK, CDR2 SYGVNS. V shed 2 bases and J shed 2 bases, with 16 bases lying between them. The sequence came from a woman aged 18-29 years with Graves' hyperthyroidism. The chain has TRBV25-1 and TRBJ2-7, with D perhaps TRBD2 (5 bases). What was sequenced was peripheral blood or thyroid tissue (not recorded which). CDR3 sequence reads: CASSETPGLSAYEQYF. In DNA form, the CDR3 reads TGTGCCAGCAGTGAAACCCCCGGACTGTCCGCCTACGAGCAGTACTTC.